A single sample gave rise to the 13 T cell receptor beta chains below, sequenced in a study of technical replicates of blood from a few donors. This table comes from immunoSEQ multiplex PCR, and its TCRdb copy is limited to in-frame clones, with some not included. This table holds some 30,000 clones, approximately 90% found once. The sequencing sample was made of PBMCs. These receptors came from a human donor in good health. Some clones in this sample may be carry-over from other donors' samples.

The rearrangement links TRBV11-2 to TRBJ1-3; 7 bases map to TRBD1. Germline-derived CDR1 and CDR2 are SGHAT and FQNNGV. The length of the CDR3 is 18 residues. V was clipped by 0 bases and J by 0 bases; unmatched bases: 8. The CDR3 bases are TGTGCCAGCAGCTTAGACGGGAGGGGGCACCTCTCTGGAAACACCATATATTTT. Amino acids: CASSLDGRGHLSGNTIYF.

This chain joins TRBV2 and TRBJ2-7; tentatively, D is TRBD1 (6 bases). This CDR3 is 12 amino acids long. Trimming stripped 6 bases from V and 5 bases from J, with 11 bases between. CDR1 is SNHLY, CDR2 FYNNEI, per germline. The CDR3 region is CASRDRGHEQYF. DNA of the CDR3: TGTGCCAGCAGGGACAGAGGGCACGAGCAGTACTTC.

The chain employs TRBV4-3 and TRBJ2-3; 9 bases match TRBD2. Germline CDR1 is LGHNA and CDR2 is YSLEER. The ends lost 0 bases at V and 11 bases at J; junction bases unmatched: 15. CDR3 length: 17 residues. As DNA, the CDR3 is TGCGCCAGCAGCCAAGATCGGTCTAGCGGGATGCAAAGGGGGCAGTATTTT. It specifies CASSQDRSSGMQRGQYF.

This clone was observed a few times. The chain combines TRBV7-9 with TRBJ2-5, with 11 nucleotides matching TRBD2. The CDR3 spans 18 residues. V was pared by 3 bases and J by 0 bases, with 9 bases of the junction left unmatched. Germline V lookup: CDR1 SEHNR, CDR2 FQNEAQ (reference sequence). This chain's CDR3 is CASSFSTSGDRYQETQYF. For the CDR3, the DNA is TGTGCCAGCAGCTTCTCGACTAGCGGGGATAGGTACCAAGAGACCCAGTACTTC.

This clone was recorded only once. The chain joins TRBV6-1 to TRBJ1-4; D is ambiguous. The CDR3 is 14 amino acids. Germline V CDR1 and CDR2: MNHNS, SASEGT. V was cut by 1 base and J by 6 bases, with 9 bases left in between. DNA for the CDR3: TGTGCCAGCAGTGAAGGTGGCACCGATGAAAAACTGTTTTTT. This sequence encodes CASSEGGTDEKLFF.

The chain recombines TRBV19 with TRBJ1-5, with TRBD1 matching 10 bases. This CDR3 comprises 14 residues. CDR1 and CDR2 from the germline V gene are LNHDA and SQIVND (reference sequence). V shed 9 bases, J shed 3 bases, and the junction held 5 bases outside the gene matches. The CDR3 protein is CASRDRGNNQPQHF. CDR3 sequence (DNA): TGTGCCAGCCGGGACAGGGGAAACAATCAGCCCCAGCATTTT.

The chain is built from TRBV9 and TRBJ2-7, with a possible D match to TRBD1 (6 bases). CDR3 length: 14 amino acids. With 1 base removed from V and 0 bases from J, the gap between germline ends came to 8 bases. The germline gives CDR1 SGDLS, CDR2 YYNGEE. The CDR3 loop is CASSVMDSSYEQYF. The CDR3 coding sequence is TGTGCCAGCAGCGTAATGGACAGCTCCTACGAGCAGTACTTC.

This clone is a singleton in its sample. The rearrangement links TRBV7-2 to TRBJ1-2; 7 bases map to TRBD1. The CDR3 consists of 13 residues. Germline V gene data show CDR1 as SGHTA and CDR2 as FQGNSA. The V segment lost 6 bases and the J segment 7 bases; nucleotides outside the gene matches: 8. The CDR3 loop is CASSRTGVTGYTF. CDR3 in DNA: TGTGCCAGCAGTCGTACAGGGGTTACTGGCTACACCTTC.

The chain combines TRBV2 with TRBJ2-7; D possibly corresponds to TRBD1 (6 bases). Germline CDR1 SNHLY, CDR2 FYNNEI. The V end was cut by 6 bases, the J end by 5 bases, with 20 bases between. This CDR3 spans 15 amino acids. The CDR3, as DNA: TGTGCCAGCAGCTCGCCAATTATGGACAGAAACGAGCAGTACTTC. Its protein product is CASSSPIMDRNEQYF.

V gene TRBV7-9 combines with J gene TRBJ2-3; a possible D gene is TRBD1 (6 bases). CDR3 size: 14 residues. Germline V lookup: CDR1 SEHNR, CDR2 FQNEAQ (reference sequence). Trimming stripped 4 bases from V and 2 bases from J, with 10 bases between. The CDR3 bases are TGTGCCAGCAGCTACCGGGACACCACAGATACGCAGTATTTT. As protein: CASSYRDTTDTQYF.

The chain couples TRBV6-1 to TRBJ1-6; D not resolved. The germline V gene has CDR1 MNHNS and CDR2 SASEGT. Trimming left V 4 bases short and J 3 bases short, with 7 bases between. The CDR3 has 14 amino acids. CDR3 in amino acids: CASSATVYNSPLHF. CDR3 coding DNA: TGTGCCAGCAGTGCGACTGTCTATAATTCACCCCTCCACTTT.

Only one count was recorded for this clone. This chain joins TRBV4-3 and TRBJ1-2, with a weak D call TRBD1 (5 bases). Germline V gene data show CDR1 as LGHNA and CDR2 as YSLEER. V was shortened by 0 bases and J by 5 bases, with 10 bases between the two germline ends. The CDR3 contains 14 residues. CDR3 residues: CASSQDDSLYGYTF. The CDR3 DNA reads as TGCGCCAGCAGCCAAGATGACAGCCTATATGGCTACACCTTC.

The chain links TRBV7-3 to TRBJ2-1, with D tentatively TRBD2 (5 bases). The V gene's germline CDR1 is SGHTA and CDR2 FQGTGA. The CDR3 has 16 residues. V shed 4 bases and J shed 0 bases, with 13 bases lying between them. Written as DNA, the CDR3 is TGTGCCAGCAGCTCCAAGGCGGGCTCCTCCTACAATGAGCAGTTCTTC. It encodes CASSSKAGSSYNEQFF.